One and the same sample provided the 29 T cell receptor beta chains below, sequenced in a study of CD8 T cells in Susac syndrome. RNA in amounts of roughly 0.5 to 1 ug was reverse transcribed with random hexamers. TCRdb passed the immunoSEQ multiplex PCR reads through MiXCR, listing each CDR3 protein once. Among hundreds of thousands of distinct CDR3 sequences listed, around 90% were seen once. Source material: CD8+ T cells from PBMCs. The receptors were gathered from a human donor with multiple sclerosis.

This chain uses TRBV24-1 with TRBJ2-3; D is uncertain. The CDR3 spans 15 residues. The V gene's germline CDR1 is KGHDR and CDR2 SFDVKD. V was cut by 1 base and J by 0 bases, with 7 bases left in between. The CDR3 coding sequence is TGTGCCACCAGTGATTTCCCGGCCAGCACAGATACGCAGTATTTT. Its translation is CATSDFPASTDTQYF.

The chain combines TRBV30 with TRBJ2-1; 11 nucleotides align to TRBD2. CDR3 length equals 15 residues. Trimming took 7 bases from V and 0 from J; bases not matched to a gene: 5. Germline loops: CDR1 GTSNPN, CDR2 SVGIG (reference sequence). The CDR3 nucleotides read TGTGCCTCTGGACTAGCGGGCAACTCCTACAATGAGCAGTTCTTC. Residues: CASGLAGNSYNEQFF. The variable domain in full, completed from reference TRBV30 and TRBJ2-1, reads SQTIHQWPATLVQPVGSPLSLECTVEGTSNPNLYWYRQAAGRGLQLLFYSVGIGQISSEVPQNLSASRPQDRQFILSSKKLLLSDSGFYLCASGLAGNSYNEQFFGPGTRLTVL.

This clonotype was seen a single time. The chain recombines TRBV5-6 with TRBJ2-7; perhaps D is TRBD1 or TRBD2 (6 bases each). Germline lookup yields CDR1 SGHDT and CDR2 YYEEEE. Trimming took 2 bases from V and 5 from J, leaving 11 bases between them. The CDR3 totals 13 residues. The CDR3 DNA sequence: TGTGCCAGCAGCTTCGGGGGCGTTCACGAGCAGTACTTC. Its translation: CASSFGGVHEQYF.

The chain couples TRBV20-1 to TRBJ2-1, with a weak D call TRBD2 (5 bases). Trimming cost V 6 bases and J 5 bases, with 14 bases left between them. Germline V gene sequence: CDR1 DFQATT, CDR2 SNEGSKA (reference sequence). CDR3 length: 13 residues. This chain's CDR3 is CSATLWENNEQFF. CDR3 DNA sequence: TGCAGTGCCACCTTGTGGGAGAACAATGAGCAGTTCTTC.

CDR3 nucleotides: TGTGCCATCAGTGAGTCGGGGGCGGGGGTCGAGCAGTTCTTC. Translated: CAISESGAGVEQFF. The chain carries TRBV10-3 and TRBJ2-1; possible D gene TRBD2, 7 bases. The V end was cut by 0 bases, the J end by 10 bases, with 13 bases between. Germline lookup yields CDR1 ENHRY and CDR2 SYGVKD. The CDR3 spans 14 residues.

V is TRBV3-1 and J is TRBJ2-1, with D hard to call. CDR3 length: 12 amino acids. Germline-derived CDR1 and CDR2 are LGHDT and YNNKEL (reference sequence). Trimming removed 1 base from V and 7 bases from J, with 5 bases in between. The CDR3, as DNA: TGTGCCAGCAGCCAAGCCAAGAATGAGCAGTTCTTC. It codes for CASSQAKNEQFF.

This rearrangement joins TRBV6-6 to TRBJ2-1; D might be TRBD2 (7 bases). This CDR3 comprises 12 residues. CDR1 is MNHNY and CDR2 is SVGAGI in the germline V gene (reference sequence). Trimming cost V 8 bases and J 5 bases, with 10 bases left between them. The CDR3 is CASGGANNEQFF. The DNA for the CDR3 is TGTGCCAGCGGGGGGGCAAACAATGAGCAGTTCTTC.

The CDR3 spells CASSEEAEGGYEQYF. In DNA form, the CDR3 reads TGTGCCAGCAGTGAAGAGGCAGAGGGGGGTTACGAGCAGTACTTC. This rearrangement joins TRBV6-1 to TRBJ2-7; perhaps D is TRBD1 or TRBD2 (6 bases each). Trimming took off 1 base at V and 4 bases at J, with 14 bases between the two ends. CDR1 is MNHNS and CDR2 is SASEGT in the germline V gene. The CDR3 spans 15 residues.

V is TRBV19 and J is TRBJ2-7, with D possibly matching TRBD1 (5 bases). V dropped 1 base and J dropped 2 bases, with 12 bases sitting between them. CDR1 and CDR2 from the germline V gene are LNHDA and SQIVND (reference sequence). The CDR3 runs to 15 residues. CDR3 sequence (DNA): TGTGCCAGTAGTATAGGGAGTAGCAGGGCCTACGAGCAGTACTTC. It specifies CASSIGSSRAYEQYF.

The CDR3: CASSESPGTTVGGYTF. CDR3 sequence (DNA): TGCGCCAGCAGTGAGTCGCCAGGGACAACTGTCGGTGGCTACACCTTC. The V and J genes are TRBV10-2 and TRBJ1-2; tentatively, D is TRBD1 (6 bases). The V and J ends lost 0 bases and 7 bases respectively, with 18 bases between them. Germline V gives CDR1 WSHSY, CDR2 SAAADI. There are 16 residues in the CDR3.

The chain links TRBV3-1 to TRBJ2-1; 7 nucleotides agree with TRBD2. This CDR3 spans 15 amino acids. The V gene's germline CDR1 is LGHDT and CDR2 YNNKEL (reference sequence). V trimming: 6 bases; J trimming: 6 bases; junction bases outside the gene matches: 11. CDR3 protein: CASRVAGDLLNEQFF. The CDR3, as DNA: TGTGCCAGCAGGGTTGCGGGGGACCTTCTCAATGAGCAGTTCTTC.

V is TRBV2 and J is TRBJ1-2; D is unclear. V shed 10 bases and J shed 5 bases, with 14 bases lying between them. The CDR3 consists of 12 residues. Germline-derived CDR1 and CDR2 are SNHLY and FYNNEI. CDR3 coding DNA: TGTGCCAACACCGGGGAACTGTATGGCTACACCTTC. It encodes CANTGELYGYTF.

This clonotype was counted a few times. The chain is built from TRBV18 and TRBJ1-1, with TRBD1 as a possible D gene (6 bases). V dropped 3 bases and J dropped 2 bases, with 7 bases sitting between them. CDR1 and CDR2 from the germline V gene are KGHSH and LQKENI. This CDR3 comprises 13 residues. The CDR3 DNA reads TGTGCCAGCTCACCGGGACATAACACTGAAGCTTTCTTT. Translated, it gives CASSPGHNTEAFF.

The chain has TRBV6-6 and TRBJ2-1, with 7 bases fitting TRBD1. Germline V CDR1 and CDR2: MNHNY, SVGAGI (reference sequence). This CDR3 is built from 13 residues. The trim removed 4 bases at V and 6 bases at J, leaving 3 bases unmatched. The CDR3 DNA is TGTGCCAGCAGTTGGGACAGTCCCAATGAGCAGTTCTTC. Translated, it gives CASSWDSPNEQFF.

V gene TRBV5-4 combines with J gene TRBJ1-1; a weak D match, TRBD1 (5 bases). Germline CDR1 reads SGHNT; CDR2 reads YYREEE (reference sequence). The CDR3 covers 14 residues. The ends were cut back, 3 bases at V and 0 bases at J, with 9 bases in the middle. Here the CDR3 reads CASSSQDLNTEAFF. CDR3 in DNA: TGTGCCAGCAGCTCACAGGACCTGAACACTGAAGCTTTCTTT.

CDR3 DNA sequence: TGTGCCAGTAGTATGGTCCAGACTAACTATGGCTACACCTTC. Its protein product is CASSMVQTNYGYTF. The chain recombines TRBV19 with TRBJ1-2; D not resolved. Trimming took 3 bases from V and 0 from J, leaving 8 bases between them. The CDR3 is 14 residues long. The germline V gene has CDR1 LNHDA and CDR2 SQIVND (reference sequence).

The rearrangement joins TRBV12-3 or TRBV12-4 to TRBJ2-7, with a tentative D call TRBD2 (6 bases). V shed 5 bases and J shed 3 bases, with 8 bases lying between them. CDR3 length: 12 residues. CDR3: CASSASDYEQYF. DNA for the CDR3: TGTGCCAGCAGTGCTAGCGACTACGAGCAGTACTTC.

This rearrangement joins TRBV4-3 to TRBJ2-3; 10 bases align to TRBD2. This CDR3 contains 15 residues. J lost 4 bases, V lost 4 bases, and 5 bases had no gene match. Germline CDR1 reads LGHNA; CDR2 reads YSLEER. CDR3 sequence (DNA): TGCGCCAGCAGCCCAGCGGGAGGGCCGGCAGATACGCAGTATTTT. Translation: CASSPAGGPADTQYF.

The chain recombines TRBV5-6 with TRBJ1-1; 9 nucleotides align to TRBD1. This CDR3 spans 14 amino acids. Germline-derived CDR1 and CDR2 are SGHDT and YYEEEE. With V trimmed by 4 bases and J by 5 bases, 6 bases remained unmatched. For the CDR3, the DNA is TGTGCCAGCAGCCCAGGGACAGGGTGGACTGAAGCTTTCTTT. Its translation: CASSPGTGWTEAFF.

The chain is built from TRBV5-6 and TRBJ2-2; the match to TRBD1 covers 9 bases. Germline V gene lookup returns CDR1 SGHDT and CDR2 YYEEEE. This CDR3 comprises 15 residues. Losses at the gene ends were 4 bases for V and 7 bases for J; bases not matched to a gene: 8. The CDR3 is CASSPSGQGIGELFF. In nucleotides, the CDR3 is TGTGCCAGCAGCCCCTCGGGACAGGGAATCGGGGAGCTGTTTTTT.

This chain links TRBV19 with TRBJ2-1; 10 bases are a match to TRBD2. This CDR3 is built from 15 residues. CDR1 and CDR2 (germline): LNHDA, SQIVND (reference sequence). V trimming: 1 base; J trimming: 6 bases; junction bases outside the gene matches: 3. The chain's CDR3 is CASSIGSGRSNEQFF. The CDR3 coding sequence is TGTGCCAGTAGTATAGGTAGCGGGAGGTCCAATGAGCAGTTCTTC. The variable domain in full, with the rest retrieved from reference TRBV19 and TRBJ2-1, is DGGITQSPKYLFRKEGQNVTLSCEQNLNHDAMYWYRQDPGQGLRLIYYSQIVNDFQKGDIAEGYSVSREKKESFPLTVTSAQKNPTAFYLCASSIGSGRSNEQFFGPGTRLTVL.

In this sample, this clonotype turned up a few times. The CDR3 region is CASSYGTPYEQYF. CDR3 nucleotide sequence: TGTGCCAGCAGTTACGGGACCCCCTACGAGCAGTACTTC. The chain employs TRBV6-2 or TRBV6-3 and TRBJ2-7, with D perhaps being TRBD1 or TRBD2 (5 bases each). Germline CDR1 and CDR2: MNHEY and SVGEGT. V lost 2 bases and J 2 bases, leaving 7 bases between the germline ends. The CDR3 runs 13 residues.

This clonotype appeared a few times. The CDR3 DNA reads as TGTGCCAGCCACGGGGGTATGAATCCCACAGATACGCAGTATTTT. It is translated as CASHGGMNPTDTQYF. The rearrangement uses TRBV5-6 and TRBJ2-3; a weak D match, TRBD2 (6 bases). V was shortened by 7 bases and J by 2 bases, with 17 bases between the two germline ends. Germline V gene data show CDR1 as SGHDT and CDR2 as YYEEEE. The length of the CDR3 is 15 residues.

The V gene is TRBV9, the J gene TRBJ2-1; tentatively, D is TRBD1 (6 bases). The CDR3 extends over 14 amino acids. CDR1 and CDR2 from the germline V gene are SGDLS and YYNGEE. V lost 0 bases to trimming and J lost 7 bases, with 11 bases between them. The chain's CDR3 is CASSVGGRLNEQFF. The CDR3 DNA sequence: TGTGCCAGCAGCGTAGGGGGGCGGTTAAATGAGCAGTTCTTC.

The chain combines TRBV6-5 with TRBJ2-7, with TRBD2 matching 11 bases. The CDR3 extends over 16 amino acids. V was pared by 2 bases and J by 5 bases, with 8 bases of the junction left unmatched. Germline V CDR1 and CDR2: MNHEY, SVGAGI. In DNA form, the CDR3 reads TGTGCCAGCAGTTACCTCTTAGCGGGGGGGCCGGACGAGCAGTACTTC. Translating it yields CASSYLLAGGPDEQYF.

The chain is built from TRBV9 and TRBJ2-5; tentative D call: TRBD1 (6 bases). V was pared by 1 base and J by 4 bases, with 14 bases between. Germline values: CDR1 SGDLS, CDR2 YYNGEE. The CDR3 has 15 amino acids. The CDR3 sequence: CASSVSQGVGETQYF. CDR3 sequence (DNA): TGTGCCAGCAGCGTATCACAGGGAGTCGGAGAGACCCAGTACTTC. The full variable domain, its missing parts supplied by reference TRBV9 and TRBJ2-5, is DSGVTQTPKHLITATGQRVTLRCSPRSGDLSVYWYQQSLDQGLQFLIQYYNGEERAKGNILERFSAQQFPDLHSELNLSSLELGDSALYFCASSVSQGVGETQYFGPGTRLLVL.

The chain is built from TRBV5-6 and TRBJ2-5; 7 bases are a match to TRBD1. Germline V gene sequence: CDR1 SGHDT, CDR2 YYEEEE. The length of the CDR3 is 14 residues. V lost 1 base and J lost 5; bases outside the gene matches: 5. The CDR3 bases are TGTGCCAGCAGCTTGAAGGGGGCATGGGAGACCCAGTACTTC. It is translated as CASSLKGAWETQYF.

The rearrangement joins TRBV4-1 to TRBJ2-7; the D is unclear. Germline lookup yields CDR1 MGHRA and CDR2 YSYEKL. This CDR3 spans 11 amino acids. The V end lost 0 bases, the J end lost 5 bases, and 2 bases lay between the germline ends. The DNA for the CDR3 is TGCGCCAGCAGCCAAGACGACGAGCAGTACTTC. Amino acids: CASSQDDEQYF.

The gene calls are TRBV12-5 and TRBJ1-5; D unclear. The CDR3 has 16 amino acids. V lost 2 bases and J lost 5, with 16 bases in between. The germline gives CDR1 LGHNT, CDR2 FRNRAP. CDR3 coding DNA: TGTGCTAGTGGTTTGCTGGGTGGGGTCCACGATCAGCCCCAGCATTTT. Translation: CASGLLGGVHDQPQHF.